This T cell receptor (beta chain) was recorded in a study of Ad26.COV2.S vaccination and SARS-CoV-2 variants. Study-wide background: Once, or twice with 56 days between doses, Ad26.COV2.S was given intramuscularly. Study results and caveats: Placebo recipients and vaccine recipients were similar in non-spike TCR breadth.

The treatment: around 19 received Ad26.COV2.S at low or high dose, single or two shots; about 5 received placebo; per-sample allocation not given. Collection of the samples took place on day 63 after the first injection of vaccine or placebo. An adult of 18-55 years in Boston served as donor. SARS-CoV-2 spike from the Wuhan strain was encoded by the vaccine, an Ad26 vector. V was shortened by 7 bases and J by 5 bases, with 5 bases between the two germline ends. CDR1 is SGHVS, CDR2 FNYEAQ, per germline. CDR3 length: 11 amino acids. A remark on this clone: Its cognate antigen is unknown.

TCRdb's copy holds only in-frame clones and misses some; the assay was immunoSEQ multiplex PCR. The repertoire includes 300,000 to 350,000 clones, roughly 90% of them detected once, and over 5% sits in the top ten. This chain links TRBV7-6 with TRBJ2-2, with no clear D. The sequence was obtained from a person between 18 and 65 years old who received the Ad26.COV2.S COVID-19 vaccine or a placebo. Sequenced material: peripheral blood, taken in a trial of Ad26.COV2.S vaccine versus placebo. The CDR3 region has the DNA TGTGCCAGCACCATTACCGGGGAGCTGTTTTTT. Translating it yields CASTITGELFF.